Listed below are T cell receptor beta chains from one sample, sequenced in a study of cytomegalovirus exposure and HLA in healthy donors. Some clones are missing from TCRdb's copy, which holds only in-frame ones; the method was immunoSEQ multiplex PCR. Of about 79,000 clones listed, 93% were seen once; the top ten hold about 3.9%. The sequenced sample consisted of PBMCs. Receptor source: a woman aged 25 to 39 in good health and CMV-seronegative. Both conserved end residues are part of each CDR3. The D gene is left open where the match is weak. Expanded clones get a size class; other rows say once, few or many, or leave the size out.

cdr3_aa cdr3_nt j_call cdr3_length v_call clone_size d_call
CASRDTILHTEAFF TGTGCCAGCAGGGACACAATTCTTCACACTGAAGCTTTCTTT TRBJ1-1 14 TRBV6-4 - -
CASSISSPGGRLSGNTIYF TGTGCCAGTAGTATATCGTCTCCGGGAGGGAGGCTCTCTGGAAACACCATATATTTT TRBJ1-3 19 TRBV19 - -
CAWSAWGGGSDTQYF TGTGCCTGGAGTGCTTGGGGGGGCGGATCAGATACGCAGTATTTT TRBJ2-3 15 TRBV30 - -
CASSNRDRGRRDYGYTF TGTGCCAGCAGCAATAGAGACAGGGGAAGGAGAGACTATGGCTACACCTTC TRBJ1-2 17 TRBV11-2 - TRBD1
CASSEDRLAGVRDTQYF TGTGCCAGCAGTGAAGACCGACTAGCGGGCGTTAGGGATACGCAGTATTTT TRBJ2-3 17 TRBV6-1 - TRBD2
CASREDRGNGELFF TGTGCCAGCAGAGAGGACAGGGGTAACGGGGAGCTGTTTTTT TRBJ2-2 14 TRBV2 - TRBD1
CASSPRDRGGNYGYTF TGTGCCAGCAGCCCTAGAGACAGGGGAGGGAACTATGGCTACACCTTC TRBJ1-2 16 TRBV13 - TRBD1
CASSGDSAGSTDTQYF TGTGCCAGCAGTGGAGATAGTGCCGGGTCCACAGATACGCAGTATTTT TRBJ2-3 16 TRBV2 once -
CASSWQRVNNEQFF TGTGCCAGTAGTTGGCAGCGGGTTAACAATGAGCAGTTCTTC TRBJ2-1 14 TRBV19 - -
CASSPPAAGNNEQYF TGTGCCAGCAGCCCCCCAGCTGCAGGAAACAACGAGCAGTACTTC TRBJ2-7 15 TRBV28 - -
CASSKTGLSNQPQHF TGTGCCAGCAGCAAAACAGGGCTTAGCAATCAGCCCCAGCATTTT TRBJ1-5 15 TRBV6-5 - -
CSTRWGQGEMNTEAFF TGCAGCACAAGGTGGGGACAGGGCGAAATGAACACTGAAGCTTTCTTT TRBJ1-1 16 TRBV29-1 - TRBD1
CSVVAGSRNTGELFF TGCAGCGTTGTAGCGGGAAGCAGGAACACCGGGGAGCTGTTTTTT TRBJ2-2 15 TRBV29-1 - TRBD2
CASSIHLSGGSYNEQFF TGTGCCAGCAGCATCCATCTTAGCGGGGGCTCCTACAATGAGCAGTTCTTC TRBJ2-1 17 TRBV7-6 - TRBD2
CASSPSSQGARTGELFF TGTGCCAGCTCCCCGAGTTCACAGGGGGCAAGGACCGGGGAGCTGTTTTTT TRBJ2-2 17 TRBV18 - TRBD1
CASSQTGTGRNSPLHF TGTGCCAGCAGTCAGACCGGGACAGGGAGAAATTCACCCCTCCACTTT TRBJ1-6 16 TRBV2 - TRBD1
CASSLVGGAIDTQYF TGTGCCAGCAGCTTAGTAGGGGGGGCGATAGATACGCAGTATTTT TRBJ2-3 15 TRBV11-2 - -
CASSLSGSCYEQYF TGTGCCAGCAGCTTAAGCGGGAGTTGTTACGAGCAGTACTTC TRBJ2-7 14 TRBV12-1 - -
CASSLGGGDEQYF TGTGCCAGCAGCTTAGGCGGAGGCGACGAGCAGTACTTC TRBJ2-7 13 TRBV11-2 - -
CASSRVAGVPGELFF TGTGCCAGCAGTAGGGTAGCGGGAGTCCCCGGGGAGCTGTTTTTT TRBJ2-2 15 TRBV6-4 - TRBD2
CASSLLGGDEQFF TGTGCCAGTAGTCTCCTTGGGGGCGATGAGCAGTTCTTC TRBJ2-1 13 TRBV19 once -
CATSPDRVNDGYTF TGTGCCACCTCCCCCGACAGGGTGAACGATGGCTACACCTTC TRBJ1-2 14 TRBV28 - TRBD1
CASSFDGLPNSGNTIYF TGTGCCAGCAGCTTTGATGGACTACCAAACTCTGGAAACACCATATATTTT TRBJ1-3 17 TRBV5-5 - -
CASSQSGGHDTDTQYF TGTGCCAGCAGCCAGAGCGGGGGGCACGACACAGATACGCAGTATTTT TRBJ2-3 16 TRBV9 - TRBD2
CASSGGLAGQETQYF TGTGCCAGCAGCGGGGGACTAGCGGGTCAAGAGACCCAGTACTTC TRBJ2-5 15 TRBV9 - TRBD2
CASSLLVSTGGAGDTQYF TGCGCCAGCAGCTTGCTGGTTTCGACCGGGGGGGCCGGAGATACGCAGTATTTT TRBJ2-3 18 TRBV5-1 - TRBD2
CASSSRGQGNTEAFF TGTGCCAGCAGTTCGAGGGGACAGGGAAACACTGAAGCTTTCTTT TRBJ1-1 15 TRBV2 - TRBD1
CASGSWAVPYGYTF TGTGCCAGCGGATCCTGGGCAGTACCCTATGGCTACACCTTC TRBJ1-2 14 TRBV7-9 - -
CASHWDRTSYEQYF TGTGCCAGCCATTGGGACAGGACTTCCTACGAGCAGTACTTC TRBJ2-7 14 TRBV28 once TRBD1
CASKVRLAGSDTQYF TGTGCCAGCAAGGTTCGACTAGCGGGGTCAGATACGCAGTATTTT TRBJ2-3 15 TRBV6-1 - TRBD2
CASRFERPGNPYEQYF TGTGCAAGTCGCTTCGAGCGGCCGGGAAATCCCTACGAGCAGTACTTC TRBJ2-7 16 TRBV12-2 - -
CASSLGFRDTGELFF TGTGCCAGCAGCTTAGGGTTCAGGGATACCGGGGAGCTGTTTTTT TRBJ2-2 15 TRBV11-2 - -
CASSFTTGSNTEAFF TGCGCCAGCAGCTTTACTACAGGGTCGAACACTGAAGCTTTCTTT TRBJ1-1 15 TRBV5-1 once -
CASSYSEKLFF TGTGCCAGCAGTTATAGTGAAAAACTGTTTTTT TRBJ1-4 11 TRBV2 - -
CASSQRHSNYGYTF TGTGCCAGCAGCCAAAGACATTCTAACTATGGCTACACCTTC TRBJ1-2 14 TRBV11-2 - -
CASSLEGRDGRAFF TGCGCCAGCAGCTTGGAGGGCCGGGATGGGCGAGCTTTCTTT TRBJ1-1 14 TRBV5-1 - -
CASSQIIPNTEAFF TGTGCCAGCAGTCAAATCATCCCGAACACTGAAGCTTTCTTT TRBJ1-1 14 TRBV7-9 - -
CASSTRSRGLDYGYTF TGTGCCAGTAGTACGAGATCCAGGGGGCTCGACTATGGCTACACCTTC TRBJ1-2 16 TRBV19 few TRBD1
CASSMIQGTGPGTEAFF TGTGCCAGTAGTATGATCCAGGGGACCGGACCGGGGACTGAAGCTTTCTTT TRBJ1-1 17 TRBV19 once -
CSVARDRAYSAFF TGCAGCGTTGCCCGGGACAGGGCGTATTCGGCTTTCTTT TRBJ1-1 13 TRBV29-1 - TRBD1
CASRRLAGGYNEQFF TGTGCCAGCAGGCGACTAGCGGGAGGATACAATGAGCAGTTCTTC TRBJ2-1 15 TRBV7-9 - TRBD2
CASTRVSGDTQYF TGTGCCAGCACCCGGGTTAGCGGGGATACGCAGTATTTT TRBJ2-3 13 TRBV27 once TRBD2
CASSGRTGFASSNQPQHF TGTGCCAGCAGTGGTAGGACAGGCTTCGCTTCCAGCAATCAGCCCCAGCATTTT TRBJ1-5 18 TRBV2 - TRBD1
CASSPGQGRYEQYF TGCGCCAGCAGCCCAGGACAGGGGCGCTACGAGCAGTACTTC TRBJ2-7 14 TRBV5-1 - TRBD1
CASSLAHYEQYF TGTGCCAGCAGTTTAGCACACTACGAGCAGTACTTC TRBJ2-7 12 TRBV28 - -
CAISESLAGLGGYTF TGTGCCATCAGTGAGTCGTTAGCGGGATTGGGGGGCTACACCTTC TRBJ1-2 15 TRBV10-3 - -
CASSQGTRGGETQYF TGTGCCAGCAGCCAAGGGACTAGGGGAGGAGAGACCCAGTACTTC TRBJ2-5 15 TRBV4-2 - TRBD2
CASSLEGGFTEAFF TGTGCCAGCAGTTTGGAGGGCGGGTTCACTGAAGCTTTCTTT TRBJ1-1 14 TRBV28 - -